The 6 T cell receptor beta chains listed next were all sequenced from one sample in a study of T cell repertoires in cytomegalovirus infection. TCRdb independently ran MiXCR on the reads; one entry per CDR3 protein. The data contain 150,000 to 200,000 distinct CDR3 sequences, roughly 15% of them singletons. Sample: CD8+ T cells from PBMCs. The origin of the receptors is a human donor in good health (CMV status not recorded). Some clones in this sample may be carry-over from other donors' samples.

This clonotype was seen repeatedly, ten times or more. The chain combines TRBV7-9 with TRBJ2-5; 11 positions match TRBD2. Trimming took 5 bases from V and 1 from J; bases not matched to a gene: 6. The germline V gene encodes CDR1 SEHNR and CDR2 FQNEAQ (reference sequence). The CDR3 has 16 residues. CDR3 nucleotide sequence: TGTGCCAGCAGCGATCTAGCGGGGGGACGCCAAGAGACCCAGTACTTC. Protein product: CASSDLAGGRQETQYF.

This clonotype was observed a few times. This chain joins TRBV29-1 and TRBJ2-7; weak D call: TRBD1 (6 bases). With 6 bases removed from V and 6 bases from J, the gap between germline ends came to 9 bases. This CDR3 region has 10 residues. CDR1 and CDR2 from the germline V gene are SQVTM and ANQGSEA. CDR3 nucleotides: TGCAGCGTCGGACAGTCCGAGCAGTACTTC. Translated: CSVGQSEQYF.

This clonotype was observed a few times. The chain carries TRBV19 and TRBJ2-7; no reliable D call. This CDR3 spans 13 amino acids. Germline-derived CDR1 and CDR2 are LNHDA and SQIVND (reference sequence). With 3 bases removed from V and 2 bases from J, the gap between germline ends came to 8 bases. In DNA form, the CDR3 reads TGTGCCAGTAGTATCGAAAGAGCCTACGAGCAGTACTTC. Protein product: CASSIERAYEQYF.

This clonotype was seen a few times. The V and J genes are TRBV10-3 and TRBJ1-6; no clear D gene. The germline V gene encodes CDR1 ENHRY and CDR2 SYGVKD. CDR3 length: 17 residues. V lost 2 bases to trimming and J lost 9 bases, with 20 bases between them. CDR3 protein: CAISERVGSHSGSPLHF. The CDR3 nucleotides are TGTGCCATCAGTGAGAGAGTCGGTTCCCACTCGGGTTCACCCCTCCACTTT.

This clonotype was counted between two and nine times. This chain uses TRBV9 with TRBJ2-6; no clear D gene. This CDR3 comprises 12 residues. Germline V gene sequence: CDR1 SGDLS, CDR2 YYNGEE. The V end lost 3 bases, the J end lost 2 bases, and 0 bases lay between the germline ends. The CDR3 region is CASSAGANVLTF. In nucleotides, the CDR3 is TGTGCCAGCAGCGCTGGGGCCAACGTCCTGACTTTC.

This chain joins TRBV28 and TRBJ2-3; 12 bases fit TRBD2. CDR3 size: 16 residues. The V and J ends lost 3 bases and 0 bases, in that order; junction bases with no gene match: 1. The germline V gene encodes CDR1 MDHEN and CDR2 SYDVKM. CDR3 nucleotide sequence: TGTGCCAGCAGTTTCCTAGCGGGAGGGAGCACAGATACGCAGTATTTT. This gives the protein CASSFLAGGSTDTQYF.